This T cell receptor beta chain was identified during a study of identical twins. No donor was unhealthy or non-Caucasian. This clonotype occurred a few times. Its antigen remains unidentified. Study-level results: Monozygotic twin pairs showed more out-of-frame TCR alpha sharing than models estimated. Analyses of zero insertions could, in part, be confounded by invariant MAIT and iNKT cells.

CDR3 length: 16 residues. CDR1 is SQVTM, CDR2 ANQGSEA, per germline. Trimming left V 8 bases short and J 0 bases short, with 23 bases between. Template switching introduced a universal primer site, and the cDNA bore unique molecular identifiers. MiXCR, run by TCRdb on the 5' RACE reads, gives a single entry per CDR3 protein. The sample has about 660,000 distinct CDR3 sequences, more than 6.5% seen once. This sample also belongs to another study, concerning yellow fever vaccine responses in identical twins.

Sequenced sample: PBMCs. This TCR was recovered from a woman aged 18-29 years in good health. The genes are TRBV29-1 and TRBJ2-7; D is possibly TRBD2 (6 bases). In DNA, the CDR3 is TGCAGCATGGGGGTGCCCGGGACTCCCTTCTCCTACGAGCAGTACTTC. Its protein is CSMGVPGTPFSYEQYF.